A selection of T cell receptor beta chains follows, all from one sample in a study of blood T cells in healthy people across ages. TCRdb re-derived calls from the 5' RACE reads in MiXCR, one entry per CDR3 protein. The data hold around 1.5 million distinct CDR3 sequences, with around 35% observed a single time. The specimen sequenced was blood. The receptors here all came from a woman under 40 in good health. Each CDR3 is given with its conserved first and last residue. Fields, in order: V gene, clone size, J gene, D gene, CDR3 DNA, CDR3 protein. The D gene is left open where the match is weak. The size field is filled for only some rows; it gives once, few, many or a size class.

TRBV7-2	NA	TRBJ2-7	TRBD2	TGTGCCAGCAGCCAGACTAGCGGGGGCGACTACGAGCAGTACTTC	CASSQTSGGDYEQYF
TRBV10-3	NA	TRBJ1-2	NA	TGTGCCATCAGTGAGTCGAGTCTTAACTATGGCTACACCTTC	CAISESSLNYGYTF
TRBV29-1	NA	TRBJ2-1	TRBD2	TGCAGCGTTATGGGCGGGGGAAACAATGAGCAGTTCTTC	CSVMGGGNNEQFF
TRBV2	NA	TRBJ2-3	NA	TGTGCCAGCAGTGGCGTCAGGCAAGATACGCAGTATTTT	CASSGVRQDTQYF
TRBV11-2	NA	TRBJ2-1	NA	TGTGCCGGCAGCTGGGCCGCAGAGCAGTTCTTC	CAGSWAAEQFF
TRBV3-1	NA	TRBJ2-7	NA	TGTGCCAGCAGCCCCGTTAGGGCAGCGAAAGGCGAGCAGTACTTC	CASSPVRAAKGEQYF
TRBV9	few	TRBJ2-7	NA	TGTGCCAGCAGCCCAGGGGGGGGCTCTTGGTACGAGCAGTACTTC	CASSPGGGSWYEQYF
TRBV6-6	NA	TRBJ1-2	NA	TGTGCCAGCAGTTACACGGAAGAAGGGCCCTACGGCTACACCTTC	CASSYTEEGPYGYTF
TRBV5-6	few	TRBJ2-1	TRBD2	TGTGCCAGCAGCCTCTTCGCGGGAGGGGGAAATGAGCAGTTCTTC	CASSLFAGGGNEQFF
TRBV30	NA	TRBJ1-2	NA	TGTGCCTGGACCCTTCTTGTGGCGGCAGGACGATATGGCTACACCTTC	CAWTLLVAAGRYGYTF
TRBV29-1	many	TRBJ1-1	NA	TGCAGCGTTTCGTGGGGACGGGCTGAAGCTTTCTTT	CSVSWGRAEAFF
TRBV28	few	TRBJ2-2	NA	TGTGCCAGCCACCCCCGGGTGGACACCGGGGAGCTGTTTTTT	CASHPRVDTGELFF
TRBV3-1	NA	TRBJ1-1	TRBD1	TGTGCCAGCAGCCAAGATTGGACAGGCCGAAACACTGAAGCTTTCTTT	CASSQDWTGRNTEAFF
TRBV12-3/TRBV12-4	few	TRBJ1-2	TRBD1	TGTGCCAGCAGATCGACAGGGGCAGTTAACTATGGCTACACCTTC	CASRSTGAVNYGYTF
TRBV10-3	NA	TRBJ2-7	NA	TGTGCCATCAGTGGTGCGGCCTGGCGGGAGCAGTACTTC	CAISGAAWREQYF
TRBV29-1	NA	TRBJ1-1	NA	TGCAGCGCCGGACGGCGGAACACTGAAGCTTTCTTT	CSAGRRNTEAFF
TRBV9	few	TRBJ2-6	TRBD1	TGTGCCAGCAGCGCCTCCGGGACAGACTCTGGGGCCAACGTCCTGACTTTC	CASSASGTDSGANVLTF
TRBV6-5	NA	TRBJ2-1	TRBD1	TGTGCCAGCAGTTACTCCGGACAGGGGGCTGATGAGCAGTTCTTC	CASSYSGQGADEQFF
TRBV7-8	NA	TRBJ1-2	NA	TGTGCCAGCAGCTTAGTCCCAGGCCTCTATGGCTACACCTTC	CASSLVPGLYGYTF
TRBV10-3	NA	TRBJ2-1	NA	TGTGCCAGCGGAGGGGGTAAGACCTACGATGAGCAGTTCTTC	CASGGGKTYDEQFF
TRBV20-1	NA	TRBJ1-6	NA	TGCAGTGCAAGTTATCAGGGTAGACCGGATTCACCCCTCCACTTT	CSASYQGRPDSPLHF
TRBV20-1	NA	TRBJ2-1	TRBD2	TGCAGTGCTGAAGGGGCGAGCGGGGAGTTCTTC	CSAEGASGEFF
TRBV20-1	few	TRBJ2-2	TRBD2	TGCAGTGTCCGTACTAGCGAAAACACCGGGGAGCTGTTTTTT	CSVRTSENTGELFF
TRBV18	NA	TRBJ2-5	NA	TGTGTCAGCTCACCTCGGACGGACCAAGAGACCCAGTACTTC	CVSSPRTDQETQYF
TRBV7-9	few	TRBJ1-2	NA	TGTGCCAGCAGCTTAGGATCCGAGGGGCGGGGATCCGGGGGCTACACCTTC	CASSLGSEGRGSGGYTF
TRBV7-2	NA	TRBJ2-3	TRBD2	TGTGCCAGCAGCTTGACTAGCGGGAGAAATACGCAGTATTTT	CASSLTSGRNTQYF
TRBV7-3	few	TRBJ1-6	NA	TGTGCCAGCAGCTTAACAGGGGTTTCTAATTCACCCCTCCACTTT	CASSLTGVSNSPLHF
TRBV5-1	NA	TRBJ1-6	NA	TGCGCCAGCAGCCGAGAAATGACAGGACCCTATAATTCACCCCTCCACTTT	CASSREMTGPYNSPLHF
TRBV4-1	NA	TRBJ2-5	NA	TGCGCCAGCAGCCAAGGGGTCTCCTACTACGAGCGGTACTTC	CASSQGVSYYERYF
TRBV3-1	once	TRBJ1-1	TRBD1	TGTGCCAGCAGCCGATGGGACAGGGACACTGAAGCTTTCTTT	CASSRWDRDTEAFF
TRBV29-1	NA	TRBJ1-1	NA	TGCAGCAGCTCAGGGGAGATGAACACTGAAGCTTTCTTT	CSSSGEMNTEAFF
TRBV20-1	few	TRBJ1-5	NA	TGCAGTGCTGGAGGGGGCAATCAGCCCCAGCATTTT	CSAGGGNQPQHF
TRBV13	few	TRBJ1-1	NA	TGTGCCAGCAGCTTAGGCCTGGGAGGACGAGTCACTGAAGCTTTCTTT	CASSLGLGGRVTEAFF
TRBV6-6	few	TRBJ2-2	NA	TGTGCCAGCACCGGAGTAGCGCGGAACACCGGGGAGCTGTTTTTT	CASTGVARNTGELFF
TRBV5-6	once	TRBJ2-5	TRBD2	TGTGCCAGCAGGAGTACTAGCGGGAGTAGGGAGACCCAGTACTTC	CASRSTSGSRETQYF
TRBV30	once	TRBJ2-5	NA	TGTGTCTGGGGGGGCCGGGAGACCCAGTACTTC	CVWGGRETQYF
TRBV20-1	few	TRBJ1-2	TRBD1	TGCAGTGCGGAGGAACAGGGGGCATACTATGGCTACACCTTC	CSAEEQGAYYGYTF
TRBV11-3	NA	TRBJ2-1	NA	TGTGCCAGCAGCTTAAGAGGGGTCGATGAGCAGTTCTTC	CASSLRGVDEQFF
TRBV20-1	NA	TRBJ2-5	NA	TGCAGTGCTAGAGTCGGTCAGGGAGCGTACAATGAGCAGTACTTC	CSARVGQGAYNEQYF
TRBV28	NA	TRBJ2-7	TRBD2	TGTGCCAGTAGTCAGCGGACTAGCGGATACGAGCAGTACTTC	CASSQRTSGYEQYF
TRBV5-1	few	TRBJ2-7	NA	TGCGCCAGCAGCTTGGCGCTGGACAGTTCTTACTACGAGCAGTACTTC	CASSLALDSSYYEQYF
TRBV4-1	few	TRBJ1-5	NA	TGCGCCAGCAGCAAAGTTCCGGAGAGTCAGCCCCAGCATTTT	CASSKVPESQPQHF
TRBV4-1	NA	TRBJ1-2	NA	TGCGCCAGCAGCCAGTCTGGGGCTGGCTACACCTTC	CASSQSGAGYTF
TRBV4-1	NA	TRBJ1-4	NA	TGCGCCAGCAGCCAAGCAGGTATAAATACCCGGGGTGAAAAACTGTTTTTT	CASSQAGINTRGEKLFF
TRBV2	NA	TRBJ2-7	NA	TGTGCCAGCAGGACCTCGGAGGCCCCAGCAACCTACGAGCAGTACTTC	CASRTSEAPATYEQYF
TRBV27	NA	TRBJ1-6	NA	TGTGCCAGCAGTTTATCAACAGATTATAATTCACCCCTCCACTTT	CASSLSTDYNSPLHF
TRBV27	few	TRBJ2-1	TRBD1	TGTGCCAGCAGTCCCCGCGCAGGGGGCTTCAATGAGCAGTTCTTC	CASSPRAGGFNEQFF
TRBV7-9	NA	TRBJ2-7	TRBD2	TGTGCCAGCAGCTTAGGGGCTAGCGGGGGCGGGTACGAGCAGTACTTC	CASSLGASGGGYEQYF
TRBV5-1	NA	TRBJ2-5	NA	TGCGCCAGCAGCTTGGCCCTGGGGAGCGAGACCCAGTACTTC	CASSLALGSETQYF
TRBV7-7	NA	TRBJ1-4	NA	TGTGCCAGCAGCCCATATGGACATCCAAAGGCAACTAATGAAAAACTGTTTTTT	CASSPYGHPKATNEKLFF
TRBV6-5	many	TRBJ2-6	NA	TGTGCCAGCAGTTACGGAGGGGCTGGGGCCAACGTCCTGACTTTC	CASSYGGAGANVLTF
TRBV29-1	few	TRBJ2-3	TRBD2	TGCAGCGTCGCCAGGACTAGCGGGACGGCGACAGATACGCAGTATTTT	CSVARTSGTATDTQYF
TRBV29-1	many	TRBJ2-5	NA	TGCAGCGTTGAAGACTGGGAAGAGACCCAGTACTTC	CSVEDWEETQYF